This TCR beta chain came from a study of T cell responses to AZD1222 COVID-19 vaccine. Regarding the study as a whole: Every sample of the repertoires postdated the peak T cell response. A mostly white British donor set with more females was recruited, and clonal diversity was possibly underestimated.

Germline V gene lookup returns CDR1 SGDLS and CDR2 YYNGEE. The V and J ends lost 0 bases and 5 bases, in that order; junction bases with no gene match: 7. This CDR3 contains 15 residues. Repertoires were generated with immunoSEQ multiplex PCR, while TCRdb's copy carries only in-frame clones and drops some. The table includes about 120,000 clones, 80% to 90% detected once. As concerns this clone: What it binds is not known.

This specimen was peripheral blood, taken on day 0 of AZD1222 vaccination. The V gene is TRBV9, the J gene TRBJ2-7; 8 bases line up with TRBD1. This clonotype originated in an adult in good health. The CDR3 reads CASSVAPDRGDEQYF. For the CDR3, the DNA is TGTGCCAGCAGCGTAGCGCCCGACAGGGGAGACGAGCAGTACTTC.